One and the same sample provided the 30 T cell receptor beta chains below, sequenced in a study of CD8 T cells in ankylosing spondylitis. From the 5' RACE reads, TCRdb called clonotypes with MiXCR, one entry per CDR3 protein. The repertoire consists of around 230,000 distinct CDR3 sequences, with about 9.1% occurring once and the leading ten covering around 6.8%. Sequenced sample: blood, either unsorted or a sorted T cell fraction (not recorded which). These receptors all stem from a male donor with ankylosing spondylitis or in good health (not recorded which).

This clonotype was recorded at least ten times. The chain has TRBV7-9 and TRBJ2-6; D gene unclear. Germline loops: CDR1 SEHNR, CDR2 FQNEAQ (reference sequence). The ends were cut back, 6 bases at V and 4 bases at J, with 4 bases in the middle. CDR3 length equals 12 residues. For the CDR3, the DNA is TGTGCCAGCAGAGTAGGGGCCAACGTCCTGACTTTC. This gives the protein CASRVGANVLTF.

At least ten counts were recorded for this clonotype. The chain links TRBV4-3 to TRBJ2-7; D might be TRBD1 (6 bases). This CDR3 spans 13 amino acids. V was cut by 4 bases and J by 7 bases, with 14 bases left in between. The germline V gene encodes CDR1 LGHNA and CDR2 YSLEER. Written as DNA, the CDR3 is TGCGCCAGCAGCCTTGGACAGAAATCGGAGCAGTACTTC. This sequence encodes CASSLGQKSEQYF.

CDR3 bases: TGTGCCAGCAGCTCCCGGACAGCAAACTGGACAGATACGCAGTATTTT. Its translation is CASSSRTANWTDTQYF. The chain has TRBV21-1 and TRBJ2-3; the table calls TRBD1, which could not be checked here. TRBV21-1 is a pseudogene segment. The CDR3 has 16 residues.

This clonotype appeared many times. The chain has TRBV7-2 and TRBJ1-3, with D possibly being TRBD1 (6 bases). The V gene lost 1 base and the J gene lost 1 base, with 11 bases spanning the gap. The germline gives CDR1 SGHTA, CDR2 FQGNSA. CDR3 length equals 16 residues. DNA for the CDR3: TGTGCCAGCAGCTTAGGGGGGGCGGAATCTGGAAACACCATATATTTT. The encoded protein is CASSLGGAESGNTIYF. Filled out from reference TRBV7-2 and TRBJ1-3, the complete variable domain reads GAGVSQSPSNKVTEKGKDVELRCDPISGHTALYWYRQSLGQGLEFLIYFQGNSAPDKSGLPSDRFSAERTGGSVSTLTIQRTQQEDSAVYLCASSLGGAESGNTIYFGEGSWLTVV.

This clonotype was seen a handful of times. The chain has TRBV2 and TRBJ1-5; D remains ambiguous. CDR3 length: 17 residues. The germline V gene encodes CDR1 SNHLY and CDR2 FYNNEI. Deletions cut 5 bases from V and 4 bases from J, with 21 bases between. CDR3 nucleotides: TGTGCCAGCAGTCAAAGCGGCCCCCGGGAGAGTAATCAGCCCCAGCATTTT. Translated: CASSQSGPRESNQPQHF.

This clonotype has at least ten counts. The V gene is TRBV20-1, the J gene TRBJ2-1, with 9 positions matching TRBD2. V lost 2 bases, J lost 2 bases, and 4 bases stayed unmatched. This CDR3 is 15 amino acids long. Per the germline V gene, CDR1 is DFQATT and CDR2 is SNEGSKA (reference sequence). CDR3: CSARPRLAAYNEQFF. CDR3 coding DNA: TGCAGTGCTAGACCTAGACTAGCGGCCTACAATGAGCAGTTCTTC.

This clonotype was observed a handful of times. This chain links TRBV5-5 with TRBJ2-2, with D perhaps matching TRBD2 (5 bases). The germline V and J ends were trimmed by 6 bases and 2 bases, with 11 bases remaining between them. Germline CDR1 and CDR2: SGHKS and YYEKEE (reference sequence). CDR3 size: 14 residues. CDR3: CASMGAPNTGELFF. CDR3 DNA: TGTGCCAGCATGGGAGCCCCCAACACCGGGGAGCTGTTTTTT.

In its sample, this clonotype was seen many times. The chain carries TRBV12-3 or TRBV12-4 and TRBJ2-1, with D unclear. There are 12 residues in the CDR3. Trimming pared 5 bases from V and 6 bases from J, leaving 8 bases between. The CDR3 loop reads CASSPSTNEQFF. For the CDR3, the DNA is TGTGCCAGCAGTCCCAGCACCAATGAGCAGTTCTTC.

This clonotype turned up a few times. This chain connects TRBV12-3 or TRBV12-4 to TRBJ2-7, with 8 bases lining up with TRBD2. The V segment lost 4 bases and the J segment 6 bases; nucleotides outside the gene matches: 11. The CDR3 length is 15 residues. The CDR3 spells CASSSRTSRVGEQYF. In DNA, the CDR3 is TGTGCCAGCAGTTCGCGGACTAGCCGGGTCGGCGAGCAGTACTTC.

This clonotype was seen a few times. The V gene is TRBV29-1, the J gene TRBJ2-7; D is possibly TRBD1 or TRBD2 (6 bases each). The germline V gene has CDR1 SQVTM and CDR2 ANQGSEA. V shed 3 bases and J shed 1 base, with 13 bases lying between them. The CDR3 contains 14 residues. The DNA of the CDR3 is TGCAGCGTTGAGGGGGGCCAGGAGTCCTACGAGCAGTACTTC. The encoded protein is CSVEGGQESYEQYF.

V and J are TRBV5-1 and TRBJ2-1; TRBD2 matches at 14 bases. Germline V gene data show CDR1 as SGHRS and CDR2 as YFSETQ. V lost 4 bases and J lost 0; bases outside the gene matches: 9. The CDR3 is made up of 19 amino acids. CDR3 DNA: TGCGCCAGCAGCGCAGGACTAGCGGGGGGCCTGAGCTCCTACAATGAGCAGTTCTTC. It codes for CASSAGLAGGLSSYNEQFF.

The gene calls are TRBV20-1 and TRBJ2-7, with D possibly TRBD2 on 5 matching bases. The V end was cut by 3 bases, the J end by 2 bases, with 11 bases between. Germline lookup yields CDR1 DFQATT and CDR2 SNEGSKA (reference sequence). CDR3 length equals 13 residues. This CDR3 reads CSASGMAPYEQYF. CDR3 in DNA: TGCAGTGCTAGCGGGATGGCCCCCTACGAGCAGTACTTC.

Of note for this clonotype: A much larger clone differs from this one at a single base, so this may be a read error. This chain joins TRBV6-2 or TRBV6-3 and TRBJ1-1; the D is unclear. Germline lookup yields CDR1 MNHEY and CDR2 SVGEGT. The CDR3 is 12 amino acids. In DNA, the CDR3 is TGTGCCAGCATTTACCTGACGGGAGAAGCTTTCTTT. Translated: CASIYLTGEAFF.

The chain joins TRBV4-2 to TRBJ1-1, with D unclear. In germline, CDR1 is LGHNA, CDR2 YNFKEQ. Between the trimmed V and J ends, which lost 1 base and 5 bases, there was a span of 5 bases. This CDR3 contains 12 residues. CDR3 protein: CASSQGRTEAFF. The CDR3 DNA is TGTGCCAGCAGCCAAGGAAGAACTGAAGCTTTCTTT.

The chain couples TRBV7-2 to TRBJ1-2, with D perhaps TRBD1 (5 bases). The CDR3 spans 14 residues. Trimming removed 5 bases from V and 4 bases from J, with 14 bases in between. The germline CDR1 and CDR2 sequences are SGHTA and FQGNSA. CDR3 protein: CASSPNSGTYGYTF. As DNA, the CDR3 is TGTGCCAGCAGCCCCAATTCCGGGACCTATGGCTACACCTTC.

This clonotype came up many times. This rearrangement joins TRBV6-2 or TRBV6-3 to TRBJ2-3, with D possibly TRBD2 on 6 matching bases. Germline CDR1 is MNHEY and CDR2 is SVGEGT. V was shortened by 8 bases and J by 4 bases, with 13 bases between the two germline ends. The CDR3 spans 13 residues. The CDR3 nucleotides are TGTGCCAGCCTAGGGACTCCCCCAGATACGCAGTATTTT. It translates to CASLGTPPDTQYF.

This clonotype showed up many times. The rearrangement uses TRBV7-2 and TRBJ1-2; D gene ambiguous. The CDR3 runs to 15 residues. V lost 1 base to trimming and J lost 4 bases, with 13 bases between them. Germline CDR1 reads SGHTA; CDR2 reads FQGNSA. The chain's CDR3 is CASSLEPGPGYGYTF. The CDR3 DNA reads TGTGCCAGCAGCTTAGAGCCGGGCCCGGGCTATGGCTACACCTTC.

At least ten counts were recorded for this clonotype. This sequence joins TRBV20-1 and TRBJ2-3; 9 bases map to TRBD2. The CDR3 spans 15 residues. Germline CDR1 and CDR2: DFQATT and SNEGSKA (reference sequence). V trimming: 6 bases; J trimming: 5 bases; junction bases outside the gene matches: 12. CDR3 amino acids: CSADLAGSSQDTQYF. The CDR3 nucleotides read TGCAGTGCAGATCTAGCGGGGTCGTCGCAAGATACGCAGTATTTT.

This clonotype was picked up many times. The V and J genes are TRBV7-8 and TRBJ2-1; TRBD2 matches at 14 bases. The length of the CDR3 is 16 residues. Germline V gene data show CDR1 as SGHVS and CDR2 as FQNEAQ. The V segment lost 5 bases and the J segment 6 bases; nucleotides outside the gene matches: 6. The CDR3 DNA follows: TGTGCCAGCAGCGGGACTAGCGGGAGAAGCCGCAATGAGCAGTTCTTC. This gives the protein CASSGTSGRSRNEQFF. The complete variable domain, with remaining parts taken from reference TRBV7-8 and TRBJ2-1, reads GAGVSQSPRYKVAKRGQDVALRCDPISGHVSLFWYQQALGQGPEFLTYFQNEAQLDKSGLPSDRFFAERPEGSVSTLKIQRTQQEDSAVYLCASSGTSGRSRNEQFFGPGTRLTVL.

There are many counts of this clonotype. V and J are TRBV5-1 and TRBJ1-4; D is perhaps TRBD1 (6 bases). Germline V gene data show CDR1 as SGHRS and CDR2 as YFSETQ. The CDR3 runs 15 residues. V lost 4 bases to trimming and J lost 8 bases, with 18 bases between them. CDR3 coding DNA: TGCGCCAGCAGCCCGGAGGGGGAGCAGGGAGAAAAACTGTTTTTT. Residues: CASSPEGEQGEKLFF.

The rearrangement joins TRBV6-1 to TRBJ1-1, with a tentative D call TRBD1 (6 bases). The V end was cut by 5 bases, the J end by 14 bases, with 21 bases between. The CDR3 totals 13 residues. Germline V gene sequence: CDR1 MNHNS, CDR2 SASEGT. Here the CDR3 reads CASSLNGQSAAFF. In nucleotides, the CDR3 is TGTGCCAGCAGTCTAAACGGACAGTCGGCCGCCTTCTTT.

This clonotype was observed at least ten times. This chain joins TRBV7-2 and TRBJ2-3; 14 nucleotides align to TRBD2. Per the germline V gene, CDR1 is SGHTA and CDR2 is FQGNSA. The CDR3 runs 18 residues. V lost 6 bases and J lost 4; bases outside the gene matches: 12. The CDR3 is CASRAWQGLAGVADTQYF. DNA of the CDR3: TGTGCCAGCAGAGCTTGGCAGGGACTAGCGGGAGTTGCAGATACGCAGTATTTT.

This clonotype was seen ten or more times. CDR3 nucleotide sequence: TGCGCCAGCAGCTTGGAGCCAGTGAACACTGAAGCTTTCTTT. Translation: CASSLEPVNTEAFF. This chain uses TRBV5-1 with TRBJ1-1; no reliable D call. The V gene's germline CDR1 is SGHRS and CDR2 YFSETQ. The CDR3 consists of 14 residues. Trimming took off 0 bases at V and 0 bases at J, with 6 bases between the two ends.

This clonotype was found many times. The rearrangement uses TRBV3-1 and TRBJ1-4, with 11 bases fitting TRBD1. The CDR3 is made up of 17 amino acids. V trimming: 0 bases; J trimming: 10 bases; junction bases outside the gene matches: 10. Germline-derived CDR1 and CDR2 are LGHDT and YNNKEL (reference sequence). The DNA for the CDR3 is TGTGCCAGCAGCCAAGATAGGAGGACAGGGGGCTATGGAAAACTGTTTTTT. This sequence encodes CASSQDRRTGGYGKLFF.

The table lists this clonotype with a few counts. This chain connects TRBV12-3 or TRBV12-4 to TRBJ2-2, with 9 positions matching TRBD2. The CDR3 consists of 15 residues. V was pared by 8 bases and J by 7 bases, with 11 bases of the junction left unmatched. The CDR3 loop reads CASLWREGRGGELFF. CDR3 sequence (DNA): TGTGCCAGCTTGTGGCGGGAGGGCCGGGGCGGGGAGCTGTTTTTT.

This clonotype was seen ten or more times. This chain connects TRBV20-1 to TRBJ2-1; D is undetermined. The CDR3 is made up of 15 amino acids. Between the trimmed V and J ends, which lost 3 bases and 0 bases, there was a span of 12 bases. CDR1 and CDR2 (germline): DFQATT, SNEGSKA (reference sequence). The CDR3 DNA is TGCAGTGCTAGCCGGACCCCTAGCTCCTACAATGAGCAGTTCTTC. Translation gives CSASRTPSSYNEQFF.

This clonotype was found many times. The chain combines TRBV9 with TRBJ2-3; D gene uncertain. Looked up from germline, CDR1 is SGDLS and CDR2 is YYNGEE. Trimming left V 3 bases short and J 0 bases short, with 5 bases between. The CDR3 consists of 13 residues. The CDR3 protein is CASSAGSTDTQYF. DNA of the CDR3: TGTGCCAGCAGCGCGGGCAGCACAGATACGCAGTATTTT.

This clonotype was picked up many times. CDR3 in amino acids: CASSPRASYNEQFF. CDR3 DNA: TGTGCCAGCAGCCCCCGGGCCTCCTACAATGAGCAGTTCTTC. The chain combines TRBV7-2 with TRBJ2-1; D uncertain. The germline CDR1 and CDR2 sequences are SGHTA and FQGNSA. Trimming pared 5 bases from V and 0 bases from J, leaving 8 bases between. The CDR3 spans 14 residues. Together with reference TRBV7-2 and TRBJ2-1, the CDR3 gives the full variable domain: GAGVSQSPSNKVTEKGKDVELRCDPISGHTALYWYRQSLGQGLEFLIYFQGNSAPDKSGLPSDRFSAERTGGSVSTLTIQRTQQEDSAVYLCASSPRASYNEQFFGPGTRLTVL.

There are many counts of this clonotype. The CDR3, as DNA: TGCAGTGCTAGAGATCGGACTAGCGGGGGGCCAGATACGCAGTATTTT. Its translation: CSARDRTSGGPDTQYF. The rearrangement links TRBV20-1 to TRBJ2-3; TRBD2 matches 14 bases. Germline V gene data show CDR1 as DFQATT and CDR2 as SNEGSKA (reference sequence). This CDR3 is 16 amino acids long. The ends lost 0 bases at V and 4 bases at J; junction bases unmatched: 3.

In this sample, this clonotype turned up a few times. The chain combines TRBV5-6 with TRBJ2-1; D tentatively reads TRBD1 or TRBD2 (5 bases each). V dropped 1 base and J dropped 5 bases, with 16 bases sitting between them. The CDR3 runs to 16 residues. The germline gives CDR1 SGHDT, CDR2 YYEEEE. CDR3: CASSLLPGAMDNEQFF. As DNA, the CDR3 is TGTGCCAGCAGCTTGCTCCCCGGGGCCATGGACAATGAGCAGTTCTTC.